The next 15 T cell receptor beta chains were all read from a single sample in a study of T cells in Graves' hyperthyroidism and ophthalmopathy. What was amplified from RNA transcripts were TCR beta CDR3 regions. Researchers ran a first-round RT-PCR on the TCR CDR3 using the HTBI primer set. TCRdb reanalysed the multiplex PCR reads using MiXCR and keeps one entry per CDR3 protein. The sample comprises about 320,000 distinct CDR3 sequences, 16% of which are singletons, and roughly 31% rests with the top ten. The sample was blood. The receptor set was obtained from a man aged 30-40 years with Graves' hyperthyroidism.

At least ten counts were recorded for this clonotype. The genes are TRBV3-1 and TRBJ2-1, with 7 positions matching TRBD1. There are 17 residues in the CDR3. V was clipped by 4 bases and J by 2 bases; unmatched bases: 11. The germline gives CDR1 LGHDT, CDR2 YNNKEL (reference sequence). The CDR3 DNA sequence: TGTGCCAGCAGCCCTCGGACAGGCCATCTAACCTACAATGAGCAGTTCTTC. Amino acid sequence: CASSPRTGHLTYNEQFF.

This clonotype showed up many times. The chain is built from TRBV27 and TRBJ1-1; the D is unclear. This CDR3 has 15 amino acids. V lost 1 base and J lost 1, with 10 bases in between. In germline, CDR1 is MNHEY, CDR2 SMNVEV (reference sequence). The DNA for the CDR3 is TGTGCCAGCAGTTTATACCGGACGGCGAACACTGAAGCTTTCTTT. This translates into CASSLYRTANTEAFF.

As DNA, the CDR3 is TGCAGTGCTAGAGTTTTGGTGCTAGTATCAGAGACCCAGTACTTC. Its protein product is CSARVLVLVSETQYF. The chain combines TRBV20-1 with TRBJ2-5; D not certain. Germline values: CDR1 DFQATT, CDR2 SNEGSKA (reference sequence). This CDR3 contains 15 residues. Between the trimmed V and J ends, which lost 1 base and 4 bases, there was a span of 16 bases.

This clonotype was picked up a small number of times. V is TRBV12-5 and J is TRBJ2-2; TRBD1 might be the D (5 bases). Germline CDR1 LGHNT, CDR2 FRNRAP. The germline V and J ends were trimmed by 2 bases and 1 base, with 11 bases remaining between them. CDR3 length equals 16 residues. Here the CDR3 reads CASGLIITGNTGELFF. The CDR3 DNA reads TGTGCTAGTGGTTTGATCATTACAGGGAACACCGGGGAGCTGTTTTTT.

The genes are TRBV4-2 and TRBJ2-2; D unresolved. V gave up 0 bases and J gave up 1 base, with 6 bases separating them. CDR1 and CDR2 (germline): LGHNA, YNFKEQ. The CDR3 is made up of 15 amino acids. This CDR3 reads CASSQDRLNTGELFF. In nucleotides, the CDR3 is TGTGCCAGCAGCCAAGATCGGCTGAACACCGGGGAGCTGTTTTTT.

This clonotype was seen ten or more times. This rearrangement joins TRBV30 to TRBJ2-1; D is undetermined. V lost 8 bases to trimming and J lost 0 bases, with 20 bases between them. Germline values: CDR1 GTSNPN, CDR2 SVGIG (reference sequence). This CDR3 region has 16 residues. CDR3 in amino acids: CARRVGRVSSYNEQFF. CDR3 DNA: TGTGCCCGTCGAGTGGGTAGGGTGTCCTCCTACAATGAGCAGTTCTTC. Complete variable domain (other parts from reference TRBV30 and TRBJ2-1): SQTIHQWPATLVQPVGSPLSLECTVEGTSNPNLYWYRQAAGRGLQLLFYSVGIGQISSEVPQNLSASRPQDRQFILSSKKLLLSDSGFYLCARRVGRVSSYNEQFFGPGTRLTVL.

This rearrangement joins TRBV19 to TRBJ1-2; TRBD1 matches 7 bases. Trimming took 2 bases from V and 3 from J; bases not matched to a gene: 9. The CDR3 consists of 16 residues. Germline CDR1 LNHDA, CDR2 SQIVND (reference sequence). The CDR3, as DNA: TGTGCCAGTAGTATAACTAGGACAGGAGGGCACTATGGCTACACCTTC. The encoded protein is CASSITRTGGHYGYTF.

This rearrangement joins TRBV20-1 to TRBJ1-2, with a tentative D call TRBD1 (5 bases). CDR1 and CDR2 from the germline V gene are DFQATT and SNEGSKA (reference sequence). The CDR3 has 11 residues. V was cut by 6 bases and J by 6 bases, with 11 bases left in between. CDR3 coding DNA: TGCAGTGCCGCCGGGACTGATGGCTACACCTTC. It yields the protein CSAAGTDGYTF.

This clonotype appeared many times. The chain links TRBV6-2 or TRBV6-3 to TRBJ2-1; D call uncertain. Germline CDR1 reads MNHEY; CDR2 reads SVGEGT. This CDR3 contains 15 residues. Trimming cost V 2 bases and J 4 bases, with 12 bases left between them. The chain's CDR3 is CASSYRLVLYNEQFF. CDR3 coding DNA: TGTGCCAGCAGTTACAGGCTAGTTCTGTACAATGAGCAGTTCTTC.

The gene calls are TRBV18 and TRBJ1-2, with 8 nucleotides matching TRBD1. The trim removed 3 bases at V and 6 bases at J, leaving 3 bases unmatched. The CDR3 has 13 amino acids. In germline, CDR1 is KGHSH, CDR2 LQKENI. Here the CDR3 reads CASSPGQGDGYTF. The CDR3 DNA is TGTGCCAGCTCACCCGGACAGGGAGATGGCTACACCTTC.

This clonotype has ten or more counts. J is TRBJ1-5 and V is TRBV28; the match to TRBD1 covers 9 bases. CDR1 MDHEN and CDR2 SYDVKM come from the germline V gene. V shed 8 bases, J shed 6 bases, and the junction held 5 bases outside the gene matches. CDR3 length: 13 amino acids. CDR3 loop: CASGGQGVQPQHF. In DNA, the CDR3 is TGTGCCAGCGGGGGACAGGGTGTTCAGCCCCAGCATTTT.

This clonotype was recorded a few times. The chain uses TRBV5-1 and TRBJ2-1, with TRBD1 identical over 8 bases. The V segment lost 4 bases and the J segment 9 bases; nucleotides outside the gene matches: 6. This CDR3 region has 13 residues. Germline values: CDR1 SGHRS, CDR2 YFSETQ. In DNA, the CDR3 is TGCGCCAGCAGCAAGGGACAGGTCGCTGAGCAGTTCTTC. This codes for CASSKGQVAEQFF.

The V call is TRBV5-8, the J call TRBJ2-5, with 13 bases lining up with TRBD2. With 5 bases clipped from V and 6 bases from J, the junction kept 7 bases outside the gene matches. The CDR3 runs to 15 residues. The germline CDR1 and CDR2 sequences are SGHTS and YDEGEE. CDR3: CASSRGLAGAKTQYF. The CDR3 nucleotides are TGTGCCAGCAGTCGTGGACTAGCGGGAGCGAAGACCCAGTACTTC.

This clonotype was observed at least ten times. The chain uses TRBV2 and TRBJ1-2; perhaps TRBD1 as D (5 bases). The germline gives CDR1 SNHLY, CDR2 FYNNEI. The V end was cut by 11 bases, the J end by 5 bases, with 18 bases between. The CDR3 covers 13 residues. The CDR3: CAGGADGTYGYTF. The CDR3 coding sequence is TGTGCCGGGGGAGCGGACGGGACTTATGGCTACACCTTC.

This clonotype was seen ten or more times. The chain combines TRBV30 with TRBJ2-1, with 9 bases lining up with TRBD2. The CDR3 length is 16 residues. The trim removed 0 bases at V and 2 bases at J, leaving 5 bases unmatched. Germline assignment: CDR1 GTSNPN and CDR2 SVGIG (reference sequence). CDR3 sequence: CAWSVRGLATYNEQFF. The CDR3 DNA follows: TGTGCCTGGAGTGTAAGGGGACTAGCAACCTACAATGAGCAGTTCTTC.